The present T cell receptor beta chain was sequenced within a study of T cell responses to AZD1222 COVID-19 vaccine. Germline V lookup: CDR1 MGHRA, CDR2 YSYEKL. The ends were cut back, 1 base at V and 7 bases at J, with 7 bases in the middle. This CDR3 has 13 residues. Assay used: immunoSEQ multiplex PCR; TCRdb lists only in-frame clones, some missing. The sample has over 120,000 clones; over 85% are singletons. The chain couples TRBV4-1 to TRBJ2-2; D remains unclear. Sequenced here: peripheral blood, sampled 28 days after the second AZD1222 dose. The TCR sequence derives from an adult who received the AZD1222 COVID-19 vaccine. The CDR3 region has the DNA TGCGCCAGCAGCCAAGGATCTCTCGGGGAGCTGTTTTTT. Its protein product is CASSQGSLGELFF.